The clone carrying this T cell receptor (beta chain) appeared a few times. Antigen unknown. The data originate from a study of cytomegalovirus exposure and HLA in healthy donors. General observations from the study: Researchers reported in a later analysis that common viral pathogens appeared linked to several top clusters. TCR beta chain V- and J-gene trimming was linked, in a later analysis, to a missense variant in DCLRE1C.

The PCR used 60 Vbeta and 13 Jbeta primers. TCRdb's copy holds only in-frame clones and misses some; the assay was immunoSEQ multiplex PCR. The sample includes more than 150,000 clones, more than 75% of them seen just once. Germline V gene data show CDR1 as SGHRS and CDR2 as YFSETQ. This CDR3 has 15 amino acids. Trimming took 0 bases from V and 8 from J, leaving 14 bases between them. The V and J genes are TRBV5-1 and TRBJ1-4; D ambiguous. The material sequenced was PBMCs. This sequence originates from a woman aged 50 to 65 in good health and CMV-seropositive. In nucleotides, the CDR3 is TGCGCCAGCAGCTTGGTACCGGGTGCGGGGGAAAAACTGTTTTTT. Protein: CASSLVPGAGEKLFF. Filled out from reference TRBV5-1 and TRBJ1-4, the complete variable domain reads KAGVTQTPRYLIKTRGQQVTLSCSPISGHRSVSWYQQTPGQGLQFLFEYFSETQRNKGNFPGRFSGRQFSNSRSEMNVSTLELGDSALYLCASSLVPGAGEKLFFGSGTQLSVL.